A single sample gave rise to the 25 T cell receptor beta chains below, sequenced in a study of OX40 agonist ivuxolimab in advanced cancers. Here immunoSEQ multiplex PCR was the method, and the copy in TCRdb shows in-frame clones only, minus some. The sample holds about 15,000 clones; roughly 77% are singletons and the top ten take about a quarter. Here the sequenced sample was CD4+ or CD8+ T cells sorted from blood, taken in a trial of the OX40 agonist ivuxolimab. The source of these receptors is an adult with an advanced solid tumor such as melanoma, head and neck, liver or kidney cancer.

The gene calls are TRBV30 and TRBJ2-5; 14 bases align to TRBD2. Losses at the gene ends were 3 bases for V and 4 bases for J; bases not matched to a gene: 1. The CDR3 length is 14 residues. Germline V gene data show CDR1 as GTSNPN and CDR2 as SVGIG (reference sequence). CDR3: CAWRGTSGGETQYF. The CDR3 DNA follows: TGTGCCTGGAGGGGGACTAGCGGGGGAGAGACCCAGTACTTC.

The chain links TRBV30 to TRBJ1-2; D call uncertain. The V end lost 0 bases, the J end lost 3 bases, and 2 bases lay between the germline ends. Germline-derived CDR1 and CDR2 are GTSNPN and SVGIG (reference sequence). This CDR3 comprises 11 residues. The CDR3 coding sequence is TGTGCCTGGAGTGTGGACTATGGCTACACCTTC. The encoded protein is CAWSVDYGYTF.

The chain couples TRBV7-6 to TRBJ2-3; no reliable D call. The CDR3 loop spans 12 amino acids. The V gene's germline CDR1 is SGHVS and CDR2 FNYEAQ. V was trimmed by 5 bases and J by 6 bases, leaving 9 bases between them. The CDR3 DNA reads TGTGCCAGCAGCGCTGCCGACGATACGCAGTATTTT. Translated: CASSAADDTQYF.

This clone was seen more than once but under ten times. The chain employs TRBV7-9 and TRBJ1-1, with a possible D match to TRBD1 (6 bases). Looked up from germline, CDR1 is SEHNR and CDR2 is FQNEAQ (reference sequence). CDR3 length: 15 amino acids. Trimming removed 2 bases at V and 6 bases at J, with 16 bases between. CDR3 DNA: TGTGCCAGCAGCTTATTGGCAGGGGCCCTCCCTGAAGCTTTCTTT. Translated: CASSLLAGALPEAFF.

The genes are TRBV9 and TRBJ2-3, with TRBD1 identical over 7 bases. The CDR3 loop spans 15 amino acids. Looked up from germline, CDR1 is SGDLS and CDR2 is YYNGEE. The ends lost 1 base at V and 3 bases at J; junction bases unmatched: 5. In nucleotides, the CDR3 is TGTGCCAGCAGCGTAAGGGCAGGGGGTACAGATACGCAGTATTTT. Protein: CASSVRAGGTDTQYF.

The V gene is TRBV2, the J gene TRBJ2-7; a weak D match, TRBD1 (6 bases). CDR1 and CDR2 from the germline V gene are SNHLY and FYNNEI. This CDR3 is 13 amino acids long. V lost 6 bases and J lost 0, with 9 bases in between. CDR3: CASRDRISYEQYF. The CDR3 DNA reads as TGTGCCAGCAGAGACAGGATCTCCTACGAGCAGTACTTC.

A word on this clone: The sample has other DNA sequences that encode this CDR3 too. V and J are TRBV7-9 and TRBJ1-4; TRBD1 matches 7 bases. The trim removed 2 bases at V and 5 bases at J, leaving 5 bases unmatched. This CDR3 has 15 residues. From germline, CDR1 is SEHNR and CDR2 FQNEAQ (reference sequence). CDR3 DNA: TGTGCCAGCAGCTTAAAACAGGGGCCGAATGAAAAACTGTTTTTT. This translates into CASSLKQGPNEKLFF.

The V and J genes are TRBV6-5 and TRBJ1-1; possible D gene TRBD1, 5 bases. Germline loops: CDR1 MNHEY, CDR2 SVGAGI. This CDR3 has 16 amino acids. Trimming took 0 bases from V and 10 from J, leaving 21 bases between them. CDR3 sequence (DNA): TGTGCCAGCAGTTACTCCTGGGGGGACCGCATTTCGGGAGCTTTCTTT. This sequence encodes CASSYSWGDRISGAFF.

The chain uses TRBV2 and TRBJ1-1; 7 bases line up with TRBD1. Germline V gene data show CDR1 as SNHLY and CDR2 as FYNNEI. The CDR3 extends over 15 amino acids. The V gene end was trimmed by 7 bases and the J gene end by 0 bases; junction bases not matched to a gene: 8. CDR3 DNA: TGTGCCAGCACTGTGGAGGGACAGATGAACACTGAAGCTTTCTTT. Amino acids: CASTVEGQMNTEAFF.

The genes are TRBV10-3 and TRBJ2-5; D possibly corresponds to TRBD1 (5 bases). V was clipped by 2 bases and J by 0 bases, with 13 bases between them. The CDR3 spans 16 residues. Germline V gene sequence: CDR1 ENHRY, CDR2 SYGVKD. CDR3 in DNA: TGTGCCATCAGTGAGCGCCCCAGGGTTTACCAAGAGACCCAGTACTTC. Translated, it gives CAISERPRVYQETQYF.

The table lists this clone with a few counts. The chain has TRBV11-3 and TRBJ1-1; D remains ambiguous. CDR1 SGHNT and CDR2 YENEEA come from the germline V gene. With 3 bases removed from V and 1 base from J, the gap between germline ends came to 6 bases. The CDR3 has 13 amino acids. In DNA form, the CDR3 reads TGTGCCAGCAGCTTCAAGAGGAACACTGAAGCTTTCTTT. Amino acids: CASSFKRNTEAFF.

The V call is TRBV2, the J call TRBJ2-7, with D tentatively TRBD1 (7 bases). Germline lookup yields CDR1 SNHLY and CDR2 FYNNEI. The CDR3 loop spans 20 amino acids. V shed 6 bases and J shed 0 bases, with 30 bases lying between them. The chain's CDR3 is CASSPRGQGERVYYSYEQYF. The CDR3 DNA is TGTGCCAGCAGCCCGAGGGGCCAGGGGGAGCGGGTGTACTACTCCTACGAGCAGTACTTC. Based on the CDR3 plus reference TRBV2 and TRBJ2-7, the full variable domain is EPEVTQTPSHQVTQMGQEVILRCVPISNHLYFYWYRQILGQKVEFLVSFYNNEISEKSEIFDDQFSVERPDGSNFTLKIRSTKLEDSAMYFCASSPRGQGERVYYSYEQYFGPGTRLTVT.

V gene TRBV5-1 combines with J gene TRBJ2-1; D gene unclear. The CDR3 loop spans 15 amino acids. Trimming took off 0 bases at V and 6 bases at J, with 13 bases between the two ends. CDR1 SGHRS and CDR2 YFSETQ come from the germline V gene. CDR3 DNA: TGCGCCAGCAGCTTGGAGGTCTCCAGTAGCAATGAGCAGTTCTTC. Translation: CASSLEVSSSNEQFF.

This chain uses TRBV7-9 with TRBJ1-4, with D unresolved. The CDR3 spans 16 residues. CDR1 and CDR2 (germline): SEHNR, FQNEAQ (reference sequence). V lost 2 bases and J 0 bases, leaving 10 bases between the germline ends. CDR3 region: CASSLWETATNEKLFF. For the CDR3, the DNA is TGTGCCAGCAGCTTATGGGAGACGGCAACTAATGAAAAACTGTTTTTT.

This clone occurred once. The CDR3 spells CASSLVAGGYNEQFF. CDR3 DNA: TGTGCCAGCAGCTTGGTAGCGGGAGGTTACAATGAGCAGTTCTTC. The rearrangement joins TRBV5-4 to TRBJ2-1; 10 bases are shared with TRBD2. Trimming at V came to 0 bases and at J to 4 bases, leaving 1 base not matched to a gene. The CDR3 covers 15 residues. Germline values: CDR1 SGHNT, CDR2 YYREEE (reference sequence).

The chain carries TRBV11-1 and TRBJ1-1; the match to TRBD1 covers 8 bases. The CDR3 loop spans 14 amino acids. Germline V gene sequence: CDR1 SGHAT, CDR2 FQDESV (reference sequence). J gave up 11 bases and V 4 bases, and 12 bases lay outside the gene matches. Here the CDR3 reads CASSSDRGGDEAFF. CDR3 nucleotide sequence: TGTGCCAGCAGCTCCGACAGGGGCGGTGACGAGGCTTTCTTT.

In this sample, this clone turned up a few times. This is likely an artifact of a read error, given a far larger clone one base away. V gene TRBV5-6 combines with J gene TRBJ2-7; tentatively, D is TRBD2 (6 bases). The CDR3 runs 15 residues. Trimming pared 2 bases from V and 0 bases from J, leaving 12 bases between. Germline assignment: CDR1 SGHDT and CDR2 YYEEEE. The CDR3 DNA follows: TGTGCCAGCAGCTTTGCCCAGGGAGGCTCCTACGAGCAGTACTTC. This gives the protein CASSFAQGGSYEQYF.

The chain employs TRBV9 and TRBJ2-3; D gene uncertain. The germline V gene has CDR1 SGDLS and CDR2 YYNGEE. The germline V and J ends were trimmed by 0 bases and 2 bases, with 10 bases remaining between them. The CDR3 length is 15 residues. CDR3 bases: TGTGCCAGCAGCGTAGGTACACCTTACACAGATACGCAGTATTTT. Its protein is CASSVGTPYTDTQYF.

This clone is medium-sized. The chain joins TRBV7-8 to TRBJ1-3; maybe TRBD1 (5 bases). Per germline, CDR1 SGHVS and CDR2 FQNEAQ. V lost 0 bases to trimming and J lost 1 base, with 13 bases between them. CDR3 size: 17 residues. The CDR3 DNA is TGTGCCAGCAGCTTAGCGATCCAGGGAACGTCTGGAAACACCATATATTTT. Its translation: CASSLAIQGTSGNTIYF.

The chain joins TRBV5-1 to TRBJ2-7, with D possibly TRBD1 on 6 matching bases. Deletions cut 2 bases from V and 3 bases from J, with 12 bases between. The V gene's germline CDR1 is SGHRS and CDR2 YFSETQ. The CDR3 has 14 amino acids. CDR3 coding DNA: TGCGCCAGCAGCTTAACGGGCAGGGGCTACGAGCAGTACTTC. Residues: CASSLTGRGYEQYF.

This sequence joins TRBV27 and TRBJ1-1, with a weak D call TRBD1 (6 bases). Germline CDR1 and CDR2: MNHEY and SMNVEV (reference sequence). The V end lost 5 bases, the J end lost 1 base, and 26 bases lay between the germline ends. This CDR3 has 19 amino acids. CDR3: CASSTSPLWGAFGNTEAFF. In nucleotides, the CDR3 is TGTGCCAGCAGTACCTCCCCCTTATGGGGGGCGTTTGGGAACACTGAAGCTTTCTTT.

V usage is TRBV29-1 and J usage is TRBJ1-2; D remains ambiguous. V lost 0 bases, J lost 8 bases, and 10 bases lay in between. Germline assignment: CDR1 SQVTM and CDR2 ANQGSEA. The CDR3 extends over 12 amino acids. This CDR3 is CSVEDGVLGYTF. The DNA of the CDR3 is TGCAGCGTTGAAGATGGGGTTCTCGGCTACACCTTC. Using reference TRBV29-1 and TRBJ1-2 for the parts outside the CDR3, the full variable domain is SAVISQKPSRDICQRGTSLTIQCQVDSQVTMMFWYRQQPGQSLTLIATANQGSEATYESGFVIDKFPISRPNLTFSTLTVSNMSPEDSSIYLCSVEDGVLGYTFGSGTRLTVV.

The chain is built from TRBV7-8 and TRBJ2-7; D is unresolved. The germline V gene has CDR1 SGHVS and CDR2 FQNEAQ. The CDR3 has 13 residues. V gave up 2 bases and J gave up 6 bases, with 11 bases separating them. The CDR3 region is CASSLPPEVEQYF. CDR3 sequence (DNA): TGTGCCAGCAGCTTACCCCCAGAGGTCGAGCAGTACTTC.

This chain connects TRBV6-1 to TRBJ2-1; the D gene is possibly TRBD2 (5 bases). In germline, CDR1 is MNHNS, CDR2 SASEGT. This CDR3 contains 13 residues. Trimming took 4 bases from V and 8 from J, leaving 12 bases between them. The CDR3 DNA sequence: TGTGCCAGCAGTGTTGCCAGAGGGTATGAGCAGTTCTTC. It encodes CASSVARGYEQFF.

This sequence joins TRBV7-8 and TRBJ2-3; D remains ambiguous. CDR3 length equals 13 residues. Trimming stripped 4 bases from V and 6 bases from J, with 11 bases between. The germline CDR1 and CDR2 sequences are SGHVS and FQNEAQ. CDR3 sequence (DNA): TGTGCCAGCAGCTCAATGGGGTCCGATACGCAGTATTTT. Protein product: CASSSMGSDTQYF.